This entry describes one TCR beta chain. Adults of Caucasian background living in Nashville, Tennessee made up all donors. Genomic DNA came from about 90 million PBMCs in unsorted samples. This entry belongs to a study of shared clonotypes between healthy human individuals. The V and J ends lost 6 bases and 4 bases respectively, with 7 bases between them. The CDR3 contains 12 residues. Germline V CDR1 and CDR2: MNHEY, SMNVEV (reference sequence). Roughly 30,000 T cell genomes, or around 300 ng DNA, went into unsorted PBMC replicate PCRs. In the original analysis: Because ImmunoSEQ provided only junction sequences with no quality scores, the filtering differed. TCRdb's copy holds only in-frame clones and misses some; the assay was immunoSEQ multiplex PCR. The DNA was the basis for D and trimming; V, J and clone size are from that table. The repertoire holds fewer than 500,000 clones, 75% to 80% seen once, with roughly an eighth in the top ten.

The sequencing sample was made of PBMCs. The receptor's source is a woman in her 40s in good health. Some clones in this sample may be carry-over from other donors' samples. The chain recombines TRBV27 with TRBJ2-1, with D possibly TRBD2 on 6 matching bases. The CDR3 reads CASRGLYNEQFF. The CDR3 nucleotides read TGTGCCAGCAGGGGACTTTACAATGAGCAGTTCTTC.